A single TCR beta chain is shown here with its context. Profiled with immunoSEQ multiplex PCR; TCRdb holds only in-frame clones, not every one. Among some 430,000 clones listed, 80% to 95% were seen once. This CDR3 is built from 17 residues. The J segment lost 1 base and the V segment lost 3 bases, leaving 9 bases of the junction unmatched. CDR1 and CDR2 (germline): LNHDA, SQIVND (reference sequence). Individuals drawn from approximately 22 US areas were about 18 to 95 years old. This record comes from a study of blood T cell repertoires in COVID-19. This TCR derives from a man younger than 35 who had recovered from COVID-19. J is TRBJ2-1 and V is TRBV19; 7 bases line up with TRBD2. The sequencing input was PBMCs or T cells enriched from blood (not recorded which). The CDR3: CASSIGWSRGSYNEQFF. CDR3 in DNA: TGTGCCAGTAGTATCGGCTGGTCGCGGGGGTCCTACAATGAGCAGTTCTTC.